A single TCR beta chain is shown here with its context. CDR3 length equals 15 residues. The ends were cut back, 2 bases at V and 2 bases at J, with 12 bases in the middle. Looked up from germline, CDR1 is SGHVS and CDR2 is FNYEAQ. The data stem from a study of cytomegalovirus exposure and HLA in healthy donors. PCR involved 60 Vbeta and 13 Jbeta primers. This table comes from immunoSEQ multiplex PCR, and its TCRdb copy is limited to in-frame clones, with some not included. The sample has over 100,000 clones, 84% seen once. Sequences were obtained from PBMCs. The TCR originated in a woman between 18 and 29 years old in good health and CMV-seropositive. The chain joins TRBV7-6 to TRBJ1-1; D perhaps matches TRBD1 (6 bases). The CDR3 sequence: CASSLSGTSNTEAFF. CDR3 bases: TGTGCCAGCAGCTTATCCGGGACATCCAACACTGAAGCTTTCTTT.